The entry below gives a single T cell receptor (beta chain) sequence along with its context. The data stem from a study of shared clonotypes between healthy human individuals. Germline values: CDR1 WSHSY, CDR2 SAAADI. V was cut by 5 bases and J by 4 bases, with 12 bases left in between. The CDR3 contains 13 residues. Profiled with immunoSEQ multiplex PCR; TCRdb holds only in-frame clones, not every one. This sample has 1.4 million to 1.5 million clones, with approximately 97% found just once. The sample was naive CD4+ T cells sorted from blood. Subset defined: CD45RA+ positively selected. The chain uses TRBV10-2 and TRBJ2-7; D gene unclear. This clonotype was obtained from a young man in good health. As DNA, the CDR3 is TGCGCCAGCAGTACAACCTCATATTACGAGCAGTACTTC. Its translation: CASSTTSYYEQYF.